The present entry profiles one T cell receptor (beta chain) with its context. TCRdb's table, derived via immunoSEQ multiplex PCR, lists solely in-frame clones and lacks some. The sample holds about 500,000 clones, about four fifths seen once. The sample belongs to a study of shared T cell receptors in the human thymus. CDR3 size: 18 residues. V lost 6 bases and J lost 0; bases outside the gene matches: 7. Germline CDR1 reads MNHEY; CDR2 reads SMNVEV (reference sequence). These data also featured in a second study, about human thymus T cells. From that paper: The source of the thymus tissue was resections taken during corrective heart surgery. Gene usage (both V and J) appeared biased in thymic and blood repertoires.

The chain uses TRBV27 and TRBJ2-6; 11 nucleotides line up with TRBD2. The sequencing sample was made of thymocytes. This receptor was taken from a boy younger than two with a congenital heart defect. CDR3 loop: CASSRGLAGYSGANVLTF. In DNA, the CDR3 is TGTGCCAGCAGCCGCGGACTAGCGGGTTACTCTGGGGCCAACGTCCTGACTTTC.